A single sample gave rise to the 27 T cell receptor beta chains below, sequenced in a study of cytomegalovirus exposure and HLA in healthy donors. PCR used 60 Vbeta primers and 13 Jbeta primers. This table comes from immunoSEQ multiplex PCR, and its TCRdb copy is limited to in-frame clones, with some not included. In the table there are approximately 110,000 clones, 15% to 19% of which are singletons. Sample: PBMCs. These receptors came from a woman younger than 35 in good health and CMV-seronegative.

This clone was counted between two and nine times. The genes are TRBV30 and TRBJ1-1, with D possibly TRBD1 on 6 matching bases. Deletions cut 8 bases from V and 3 bases from J, with 13 bases between. Germline CDR1 is GTSNPN and CDR2 is SVGIG (reference sequence). The length of the CDR3 is 12 residues. This CDR3 reads CAGDRSDTEAFF. CDR3 coding DNA: TGTGCCGGAGACAGGTCTGACACTGAAGCTTTCTTT.

This clone was seen a single time. The genes are TRBV2 and TRBJ1-5, with 7 bases that match TRBD1. Germline V gives CDR1 SNHLY, CDR2 FYNNEI. J lost 9 bases, V lost 6 bases, and 17 bases had no gene match. The CDR3 runs to 16 residues. CDR3 nucleotide sequence: TGTGCCAGCAGCTTTAGACAGGGCCGGGCGGGGGGGCCCCAGCATTTT. Amino acids: CASSFRQGRAGGPQHF.

Only a few counts were recorded for this clone. The gene calls are TRBV5-6 and TRBJ2-3; 7 bases fit TRBD1. CDR1 is SGHDT, CDR2 YYEEEE, per germline. This CDR3 is built from 14 residues. The V segment lost 5 bases and the J segment 1 base; nucleotides outside the gene matches: 4. CDR3 loop: CASRGQEGTDTQYF. The CDR3 DNA reads as TGTGCCAGCAGAGGACAGGAGGGCACAGATACGCAGTATTTT.

The chain recombines TRBV6-5 with TRBJ1-1, with 10 bases lining up with TRBD1. The germline V gene encodes CDR1 MNHEY and CDR2 SVGAGI. V lost 6 bases, J lost 6 bases, and 7 bases stayed unmatched. This CDR3 region has 14 residues. CDR3 loop: CASSPRDRGAEAFF. CDR3 DNA: TGTGCCAGCAGCCCCCGGGACAGGGGCGCTGAAGCTTTCTTT.

V gene TRBV5-1 combines with J gene TRBJ2-3; 8 bases are shared with TRBD2. The CDR3 covers 15 residues. The V and J ends lost 2 bases and 4 bases, in that order; junction bases with no gene match: 6. Germline CDR1 is SGHRS and CDR2 is YFSETQ. CDR3 amino acids: CASSFERGSSDTQYF. The DNA of the CDR3 is TGCGCCAGCAGCTTCGAGCGGGGGAGCTCAGATACGCAGTATTTT.

This clone was seen only a few times. The CDR3 sequence: CASRFQVPTDTQYF. CDR3 sequence (DNA): TGTGCCAGCAGATTTCAGGTCCCCACAGATACGCAGTATTTT. This chain links TRBV6-1 with TRBJ2-3, with D hard to call. The CDR3 loop spans 14 amino acids. Trimming took 6 bases from V and 2 from J, leaving 12 bases between them. The germline V gene has CDR1 MNHNS and CDR2 SASEGT.

The V gene is TRBV7-9, the J gene TRBJ2-7, with 9 bases fitting TRBD1. V gave up 5 bases and J gave up 3 bases; unmatched junction bases: 11. CDR1 SEHNR and CDR2 FQNEAQ come from the germline V gene (reference sequence). CDR3 length: 16 amino acids. CDR3 sequence: CASSPRTGVMVYEQYF. The CDR3 DNA sequence: TGTGCCAGCAGCCCGAGGACAGGGGTTATGGTCTACGAGCAGTACTTC.

This rearrangement joins TRBV28 to TRBJ1-6, with D possibly TRBD1 on 6 matching bases. V was clipped by 4 bases and J by 9 bases, with 13 bases between them. CDR3 length equals 14 residues. In germline, CDR1 is MDHEN, CDR2 SYDVKM. This CDR3 is CASSYPLRGSPLHF. The DNA of the CDR3 is TGTGCCAGCAGTTACCCCCTCAGGGGTTCACCCCTCCACTTT.

The V gene is TRBV28, the J gene TRBJ2-2; D possibly corresponds to TRBD2 (5 bases). The germline gives CDR1 MDHEN, CDR2 SYDVKM. The CDR3 loop spans 15 amino acids. Trimming left V 7 bases short and J 2 bases short, with 14 bases between. CDR3 DNA: TGTGCCAGCATCCTAGGAGGTCCCAACACCGGGGAGCTGTTTTTT. Its translation: CASILGGPNTGELFF. Drawing the rest from reference TRBV28 and TRBJ2-2, the complete variable domain is DVKVTQSSRYLVKRTGEKVFLECVQDMDHENMFWYRQDPGLGLRLIYFSYDVKMKEKGDIPEGYSVSREKKERFSLILESASTNQTSMYLCASILGGPNTGELFFGEGSRLTVL.

The chain employs TRBV2 and TRBJ1-2, with TRBD1 matching over 8 bases. Unmatched junction bases numbered 9, after V lost 7 bases and J lost 8 bases. CDR1 and CDR2 from the germline V gene are SNHLY and FYNNEI. The CDR3 runs 13 residues. CDR3 in DNA: TGTGCCAGCATTATGGACAGGGAGGGAGGCTACACCTTC. It specifies CASIMDREGGYTF.

This chain links TRBV27 with TRBJ1-2, with D tentatively TRBD1 (6 bases). Germline-derived CDR1 and CDR2 are MNHEY and SMNVEV (reference sequence). The germline V and J ends were trimmed by 5 bases and 7 bases, with 14 bases remaining between them. There are 13 residues in the CDR3. The CDR3 loop reads CASSPGVMGGYTF. CDR3 bases: TGTGCCAGCAGTCCAGGGGTCATGGGTGGCTACACCTTC.

This clone was counted only a few times. This chain joins TRBV29-1 and TRBJ1-2; 7 bases map to TRBD1. V was pared by 2 bases and J by 4 bases, with 4 bases of the junction left unmatched. The length of the CDR3 is 13 residues. Germline V lookup: CDR1 SQVTM, CDR2 ANQGSEA. CDR3 nucleotide sequence: TGCAGCGTTGAATTTCCAGGGGGCTATGGCTACACCTTC. It translates to CSVEFPGGYGYTF.

This sequence joins TRBV5-1 and TRBJ1-2; tentatively, D is TRBD1 (5 bases). This CDR3 is 12 amino acids long. Germline assignment: CDR1 SGHRS and CDR2 YFSETQ. V lost 4 bases, J lost 8 bases, and 12 bases lay in between. CDR3 loop: CASSADSRGYTF. The CDR3 nucleotides are TGCGCCAGCAGCGCTGACAGTAGAGGCTACACCTTC.

This clone came up a few times. This sequence joins TRBV4-1 and TRBJ1-1; D gene uncertain. The germline V gene has CDR1 MGHRA and CDR2 YSYEKL. The V gene lost 4 bases and the J gene lost 0 bases, with 15 bases spanning the gap. The CDR3 runs 16 residues. DNA of the CDR3: TGCGCCAGCAGCCGCGCAGAACAGATTATGAACACTGAAGCTTTCTTT. It specifies CASSRAEQIMNTEAFF.

This clone has just a few counts. The J gene is TRBJ2-3, the V gene TRBV6-4, with TRBD1 as a possible D gene (6 bases). The germline CDR1 and CDR2 sequences are MRHNA and SNTAGT. The CDR3 has 15 residues. V dropped 5 bases and J dropped 2 bases, with 14 bases sitting between them. CDR3 protein: CASSLGGALTDTQYF. The CDR3 DNA reads as TGTGCCAGCAGTTTAGGGGGTGCCCTCACAGATACGCAGTATTTT.

The chain uses TRBV6-1 and TRBJ1-5; D is perhaps TRBD1 (6 bases). The CDR3 consists of 15 residues. The V gene lost 0 bases and the J gene lost 7 bases, with 13 bases spanning the gap. Germline CDR1 reads MNHNS; CDR2 reads SASEGT. The CDR3 spells CASSEAGRGGQPQHF. CDR3 DNA: TGTGCCAGCAGTGAAGCAGGCAGGGGCGGACAGCCCCAGCATTTT.

This clone was recorded at least ten times. The chain links TRBV11-2 to TRBJ2-1, with 10 nucleotides matching TRBD2. The CDR3 consists of 15 residues. Germline V lookup: CDR1 SGHAT, CDR2 FQNNGV. The trim removed 2 bases at V and 7 bases at J, leaving 5 bases unmatched. The CDR3 region is CASSLILAGVNEQFF. In DNA, the CDR3 is TGTGCCAGCAGCTTAATCCTAGCGGGAGTGAATGAGCAGTTCTTC.

The rearrangement joins TRBV7-6 to TRBJ2-2, with TRBD2 matching 13 bases. Germline CDR1 SGHVS, CDR2 FNYEAQ. CDR3 size: 16 residues. After removal of 3 bases from V and 7 bases from J, the junction contained 5 bases not matched to a gene. CDR3 DNA sequence: TGTGCCAGCAGCTTTGGACTAGCGGGAGCGGGCGGGGAGCTGTTTTTT. This gives the protein CASSFGLAGAGGELFF.

This sequence joins TRBV7-9 and TRBJ2-5, with a possible D match to TRBD1 (6 bases). CDR1 and CDR2 from the germline V gene are SEHNR and FQNEAQ (reference sequence). Trimming shortened V by 5 bases and J by 0 bases, and 13 bases separated the two germline ends. The CDR3 contains 15 residues. CDR3 residues: CASSPPYRDQETQYF. The DNA of the CDR3 is TGTGCCAGCAGCCCGCCCTACAGGGACCAAGAGACCCAGTACTTC.

The table lists this clone with a few counts. This chain joins TRBV7-2 and TRBJ2-7, with a possible D match to TRBD2 (5 bases). CDR1 SGHTA and CDR2 FQGNSA come from the germline V gene. The CDR3 is 12 residues long. V gave up 1 base and J gave up 6 bases, with 7 bases separating them. CDR3 in amino acids: CASSLVGVEQYF. Here the CDR3 DNA reads TGTGCCAGCAGCTTAGTCGGGGTCGAGCAGTACTTC.

The sample holds a few counts of this clone. This chain links TRBV7-9 with TRBJ1-2, with TRBD1 identical over 7 bases. Germline values: CDR1 SEHNR, CDR2 FQNEAQ (reference sequence). V shed 4 bases, J shed 5 bases, and the junction held 7 bases outside the gene matches. There are 14 residues in the CDR3. The CDR3 bases are TGTGCCAGCAGCTCCCGACAGGGAGCATATGGCTACACCTTC. This encodes CASSSRQGAYGYTF.

This clone was seen a few times. V usage is TRBV28 and J usage is TRBJ1-2; 10 bases are a match to TRBD1. The CDR3 is 14 residues long. The V gene's germline CDR1 is MDHEN and CDR2 SYDVKM. The ends lost 7 bases at V and 2 bases at J; junction bases unmatched: 4. As DNA, the CDR3 is TGTGCCAGCACACAGGGACAGGGGAACTATGGCTACACCTTC. Amino acid sequence: CASTQGQGNYGYTF.

In this sample, this clone turned up a few times. The V call is TRBV28, the J call TRBJ2-4; the match to TRBD1 covers 9 bases. V lost 4 bases and J lost 8; bases outside the gene matches: 6. The CDR3 runs 14 residues. CDR1 and CDR2 (germline): MDHEN, SYDVKM. CDR3: CASSSRTGVDIQYF. In DNA, the CDR3 is TGTGCCAGCAGTTCCCGGACAGGGGTGGACATTCAGTACTTC.

As to this clone: A read error may explain this, as a much larger clone is one base away. V usage is TRBV4-1 and J usage is TRBJ2-6, with D possibly being TRBD1 (5 bases). The CDR3 extends over 16 amino acids. Trimming cost V 0 bases and J 2 bases, with 8 bases left between them. Per the germline V gene, CDR1 is MGHRA and CDR2 is YSYEKL. The CDR3 sequence is CASSQDVGAGANVLTF. In DNA, the CDR3 is TGCGCCAGCAGCCAAGATGTAGGGGCTGGGGCCAACGTCCTGACTTTC.

This clone was observed a few times. The chain couples TRBV2 to TRBJ2-3; 9 bases are shared with TRBD2. From germline, CDR1 is SNHLY and CDR2 FYNNEI. This CDR3 is 14 amino acids long. V shed 6 bases, J shed 4 bases, and the junction held 5 bases outside the gene matches. The CDR3 loop reads CASRISGRSDTQYF. The CDR3 DNA sequence: TGTGCCAGCAGAATCAGCGGGAGGTCAGATACGCAGTATTTT.

J is TRBJ2-7 and V is TRBV5-1; no definite D call. CDR1 and CDR2 (germline): SGHRS, YFSETQ. V was shortened by 0 bases and J by 0 bases, with 10 bases between the two germline ends. The CDR3 totals 15 residues. CDR3 DNA: TGCGCCAGCAGCTTGGGAGGATTTCTCTCCTACGAGCAGTACTTC. Its translation: CASSLGGFLSYEQYF.

V usage is TRBV15 and J usage is TRBJ1-3; maybe TRBD1 (6 bases). The germline V gene has CDR1 LNHNV and CDR2 YYDKDF (reference sequence). The V and J ends lost 3 bases and 4 bases respectively, with 19 bases between them. The CDR3 runs to 17 residues. In nucleotides, the CDR3 is TGTGCCACCAGCAGGACTGCCCCTACAGGGCTCGGAAACACCATATATTTT. This encodes CATSRTAPTGLGNTIYF.